The rows below give T cell receptor beta chains drawn from one sample of a study of neurological immune-mediated disorders. TCRdb recomputed calls from the 5' RACE reads with MiXCR, one row per CDR3 protein. The profile shows tens of thousands of distinct CDR3 sequences, roughly 3.5% of them singletons. Specimen: PBMCs. These receptors originate from a woman aged 50 to 65 with multiple sclerosis. Each CDR3 is given with its conserved first and last residue. D genes are given only for firm matches. Where a row states a size, it is once, few, many or the class of an expanded clone; other rows omit it.

v_gene	d_gene	abundance	j_gene	CDR3aa	CDR3nt
TRBV11-2	-	many	TRBJ1-1	CASSLGVSLNTEAFF	TGTGCCAGCAGCTTAGGTGTCAGCTTGAACACTGAAGCTTTCTTT
TRBV27	-	many	TRBJ1-5	CASSPRDTRRINQPQHF	TGTGCCAGCAGTCCAAGGGACACCCGGAGAATAAATCAGCCCCAGCATTTT
TRBV5-5	-	many	TRBJ2-1	CASSSGGGSYNEQFF	TGTGCCAGCAGCTCCGGTGGGGGGTCCTACAATGAGCAGTTCTTC
TRBV5-1	-	many	TRBJ2-7	CASSIRQSSYEQYF	TGCGCCAGCAGCATCAGACAGAGCTCCTACGAGCAGTACTTC
TRBV7-9	-	many	TRBJ2-1	CASSFLLGYEQFF	TGTGCCAGCAGCTTTTTGCTTGGCTATGAGCAGTTCTTC
TRBV3-1	TRBD1	-	TRBJ2-7	CASSPDRVYEQYF	TGTGCCAGCAGCCCGGACAGGGTCTACGAGCAGTACTTC
TRBV7-2	-	many	TRBJ1-5	CASSLAGTSNQPQHF	TGTGCCAGCAGCTTAGCTGGGACAAGCAATCAGCCCCAGCATTTT
TRBV20-1	-	many	TRBJ2-3	CSASKRRSSTDTQYF	TGCAGTGCTAGTAAAAGGCGGTCTAGCACAGATACGCAGTATTTT
TRBV7-9	TRBD1	many	TRBJ1-1	CASSLDWTGNTEAFF	TGTGCCAGCAGCTTAGATTGGACAGGGAACACTGAAGCTTTCTTT
TRBV15	-	many	TRBJ2-5	CATSRANLRETQYF	TGTGCCACCAGCAGGGCTAACCTCCGGGAGACCCAGTACTTC
TRBV7-2	-	many	TRBJ2-7	CASSSMGFSYEQYF	TGTGCCAGCAGCTCGATGGGCTTTTCCTACGAGCAGTACTTC
TRBV19	-	many	TRBJ1-5	CASRLTVRDQPQHF	TGTGCCAGTCGTCTTACGGTGAGGGATCAGCCCCAGCATTTT